This TCR beta chain was retrieved from a study of blood T cell repertoires in COVID-19. Looking at the study overall: The samples span acute and convalescent COVID-19 from the United States, Italy and Spain.

From germline, CDR1 is MRHNA and CDR2 SNTAGT. The CDR3 covers 14 residues. J lost 6 bases, V lost 5 bases, and 8 bases had no gene match. Data came from immunoSEQ multiplex PCR; TCRdb stores just in-frame clones and leaves some out. The sample consists of about 180,000 clones, about 88% of them appearing once. What was sequenced was peripheral blood. The sequence derives from a woman younger than 45 with active or convalescent COVID-19. The V call is TRBV6-4, the J call TRBJ2-3; 7 nucleotides agree with TRBD1. DNA for the CDR3: TGTGCCAGCAGTCCGACAGGGAACGGCGATACGCAGTATTTT. It yields the protein CASSPTGNGDTQYF.